One and the same sample provided the 8 T cell receptor beta chains below, sequenced in a study of blood T cell repertoires in COVID-19. Using immunoSEQ multiplex PCR, the repertoire was profiled, and TCRdb retains in-frame clones only, with some absent. The sample records 250,000 to 350,000 clones, around 84% being singletons. Sequencing was performed on peripheral blood. The receptors here all came from a human donor with COVID-19, enrolled during active disease. The donor label of this sample is uncertain.

The chain combines TRBV30 with TRBJ1-6; D possibly corresponds to TRBD1 (5 bases). The germline V gene has CDR1 GTSNPN and CDR2 SVGIG (reference sequence). Trimming took off 3 bases at V and 7 bases at J, with 13 bases between the two ends. CDR3 length: 14 amino acids. The CDR3 DNA reads as TGTGCCTGGAGCAGGGATTCCGGGAATTCACCCCTCCACTTT. Protein: CAWSRDSGNSPLHF.

This chain uses TRBV6-5 with TRBJ1-1; the D gene is possibly TRBD1 (5 bases). CDR3 length: 15 residues. V was cut by 0 bases and J by 6 bases, with 14 bases left in between. Germline V lookup: CDR1 MNHEY, CDR2 SVGAGI. The CDR3 spells CASSYSGVSRPEAFF. The CDR3 DNA reads as TGTGCCAGCAGTTACTCAGGGGTTAGTCGACCTGAAGCTTTCTTT.

The chain joins TRBV24-1 to TRBJ2-1; weak D call: TRBD2 (6 bases). Germline assignment: CDR1 KGHDR and CDR2 SFDVKD. The V gene lost 5 bases and the J gene lost 9 bases, with 19 bases spanning the gap. This CDR3 region has 15 residues. The CDR3, as DNA: TGTGCCACCAGTGCGCGGGAACCTGGTCGACGTGAGCAGTTCTTC. It specifies CATSAREPGRREQFF.

The genes are TRBV6-5 and TRBJ2-7, with 7 bases matching TRBD2. Germline-derived CDR1 and CDR2 are MNHEY and SVGAGI. This CDR3 has 10 residues. With V trimmed by 11 bases and J by 4 bases, 2 bases remained unmatched. CDR3 loop: CARTRYEQYF. Here the CDR3 DNA reads TGTGCCCGGACTAGGTACGAGCAGTACTTC.

This clone was detected only a few times. This chain uses TRBV6-5 with TRBJ1-1; TRBD1 agrees at 8 bases. J was trimmed by 1 base and V by 8 bases; bases with no gene match: 3. This CDR3 has 13 amino acids. Germline assignment: CDR1 MNHEY and CDR2 SVGAGI. In nucleotides, the CDR3 is TGTGCCAGCGCCGGACAGGGGAACACTGAAGCTTTCTTT. This codes for CASAGQGNTEAFF.

This clone was observed a single time. V is TRBV6-5 and J is TRBJ2-7; possible D gene TRBD1, 5 bases. Germline V lookup: CDR1 MNHEY, CDR2 SVGAGI. The V and J ends lost 2 bases and 3 bases respectively, with 17 bases between them. The CDR3 length is 16 residues. The CDR3 here is CASSYPPRRGRYEQYF. The CDR3 nucleotides are TGTGCCAGCAGTTACCCTCCCCGTAGGGGCCGCTACGAGCAGTACTTC.

Comments on this clone: A much larger clone is a single base away; this may be a read error. The CDR3 DNA reads TGTGCCAGCAGCGGGGAGGTGAACACTGAAGCTTTCTTT. Translated, it gives CASSGEVNTEAFF. The chain joins TRBV7-3 to TRBJ1-1, with D unresolved. The CDR3 spans 13 residues. CDR1 and CDR2 (germline): SGHTA, FQGTGA. V dropped 5 bases and J dropped 0 bases, with 7 bases sitting between them.

The V and J genes are TRBV9 and TRBJ1-4; TRBD1 might be the D (6 bases). The CDR3 extends over 14 amino acids. Trimming left V 0 bases short and J 7 bases short, with 10 bases between. Per the germline V gene, CDR1 is SGDLS and CDR2 is YYNGEE. This chain's CDR3 is CASSVGPGVEKLFF. DNA of the CDR3: TGTGCCAGCAGCGTAGGGCCAGGGGTTGAAAAACTGTTTTTT. Complete variable domain (other parts from reference TRBV9 and TRBJ1-4): DSGVTQTPKHLITATGQRVTLRCSPRSGDLSVYWYQQSLDQGLQFLIQYYNGEERAKGNILERFSAQQFPDLHSELNLSSLELGDSALYFCASSVGPGVEKLFFGSGTQLSVL.